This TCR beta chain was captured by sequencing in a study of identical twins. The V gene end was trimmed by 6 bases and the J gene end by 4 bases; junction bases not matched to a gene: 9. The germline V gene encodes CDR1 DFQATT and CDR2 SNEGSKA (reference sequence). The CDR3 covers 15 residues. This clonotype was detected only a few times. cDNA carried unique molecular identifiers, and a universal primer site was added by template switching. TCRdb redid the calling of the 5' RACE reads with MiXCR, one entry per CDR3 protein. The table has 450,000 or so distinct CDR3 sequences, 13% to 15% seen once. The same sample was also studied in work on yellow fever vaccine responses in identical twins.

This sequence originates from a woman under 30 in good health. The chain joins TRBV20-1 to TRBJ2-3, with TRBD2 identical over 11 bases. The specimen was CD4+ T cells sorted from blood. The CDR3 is CSATRLAGFADTQYF. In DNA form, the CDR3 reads TGCAGTGCAACTCGACTAGCGGGATTTGCAGATACGCAGTATTTT.